Here is one T cell receptor beta chain with its context. Which antigen it targets is not known. Base qualities were left out, and no much larger clone turns up one base away. Library generation was performed with 5' RACE. Sequencing was carried out with a NextSeq 500. To correct for sequencing error and PCR bias, the TCR library protocol tagged individual cDNA molecules with unique molecular identifiers. TCR alpha and beta chains were both sequenced, and the abundances of alpha and beta sequences in each sample were closely correlated with each other. Turning to the authors' computational methods: Decombinator V4 was used to annotate TCR sequences for V gene, J gene and CDR3. Expanded TCRs were defined as changing significantly between any two time points under a Poisson model with p below 0.0001. Abundances of TCRs were expressed as counts per million after normalisation to the total number of TCRs sequenced in each sample. MAIT TCRs were defined by TRAV1-2 paired with TRAJ12, TRAJ20 or TRAJ33, and iNKT TCRs by TRAV10 paired with TRAJ18. A search of VDJdb, accessed on 1 November 2021, was run for TCRs annotated to CMV, EBV and SARS-CoV-2, with TCRs annotated for multiple antigens excluded. The public reads were quality trimmed at Q25 with fastp and then assembled into clones with MiXCR by TCRdb, keeping productive beta chains. Rows with one shared CDR3 protein collapse into an entry with the most common genes and DNA. The V and J calls shown here were made by TCRdb, not taken from the authors' results. The sample data list tens of thousands of distinct CDR3 sequences, and 9.5% of these were observed just once. Of the sample, about 6.1% falls within the top ten clones.

This specimen comes from a study of early T cells in non-severe SARS-CoV-2 infection listed by TCRdb under 2021. The study in broad terms: Bulk RNA from unsorted whole blood was used for TCR sequencing, so alpha and beta chains could not be paired. Broader findings and caveats from the paper: VDJdb matching was skewed toward anti-spike CD8 responses, so virus-specific expansions were likely underestimated and private and CD4 specificities were missed.

From cysteine to phenylalanine, the CDR3 is 16 amino acids long. Of the read, only the CDR3 DNA is kept; its 48 bases are in frame from base 1. The germline V and J ends show losses of 0 bases and 4 bases respectively, and no gene match explains 7 bases of the junction. The germline V gene yields SGDLS for CDR1 and YYNGEE for CDR2. This was a case-control study nested in a cohort of healthcare workers in London, UK, who had nasopharyngeal swab PCR tests and blood samples taken every week. Healthcare workers were recruited during the week of the UK lockdown, between 23 and 31 March 2020, and followed weekly for up to about 15 weeks.

The clonotype comes from an adult who was a healthcare worker with PCR-confirmed SARS-CoV-2 infection or an uninfected control (not recorded which). The specimen was whole blood. Rearrangement joined TRBV9 to TRBJ2-3; TRBD2 aligns with 8 central bases. The CDR3 loop reads CASSVDGLAVADTQYF. The sequenced DNA is TGTGCCAGCAGCGTAGATGGACTAGCCGTAGCAGATACGCAGTATTTT.